This T cell receptor (beta chain) was recorded in a study of T cells after yellow fever vaccination (dated by TCRdb to about 2019). Study-wide context: Libraries from fractions with low cell numbers were prepared with the SMART-Seq v4 Ultra Low Input RNA kit. Bulk TCR alpha and beta repertoires were sequenced longitudinally to track T-cell clones before and after primary and booster YFV17D yellow fever vaccination. Two healthy male donors, one aged 18 to 30 and one aged 30 to 40 years, made up the cohort. Blood was collected at multiple timepoints before and after primary and secondary immunization, and bulk PBMC replicates and cell subsets were isolated. What the study reported, not specific to this receptor: Computational filtering was required because FACS-sorted repertoires could contain abundant contaminating clonotypes from the bulk population. After the booster, most clones that had expanded after primary vaccination were detected again (roughly 96% of CD4 and under 90% of CD8), suggesting broad maintenance of memory. A small fraction of clonotypes showed up in both the CD4 and CD8 compartments, probably as a result of convergent recombination. The secondary T-cell response was found to be weaker but faster than the primary response, with a peak reached on day 5 rather than on day 15. Because only two donors were included in the study, the extent to which the findings can be generalized is limited.

The treatment or condition label here, explained by the study, means: live attenuated yellow fever vaccine strain. PBMCs were isolated from peripheral blood using a standard Ficoll-Paque protocol. CD4 and CD8 T-cell fractions were isolated with Dynabeads CD4 and CD8 positive selection kits. TriZol was used to extract RNA from bulk PBMCs, from CD4 and CD8 fractions, and from dextramer-positive and dextramer-negative fractions. The CDR3 spans 12 residues, from the cysteine through the phenylalanine. CDR3 DNA is the only sequence kept; it has 36 bases, read in frame from the first base. As encoded in the germline V gene, CDR1 is SQVTM while CDR2 is ANQGSEA. Ends trimmed: V by 7 bases, J by 4 bases; bases unmatched to a gene: 7. A remark on this clonotype: The antigen it recognizes is unknown. No base quality values were provided; no much bigger clone lies one nucleotide off.

TCR cDNA was synthesized by 5'RACE template switching, through which a universal primer site and unique molecular identifiers were introduced. cDNA synthesis was primed from both the TCR alpha and TCR beta constant segments. Two PCR steps were used to amplify libraries, with sample barcodes and sequencing adapters being added in the second step. Sequencing of libraries was performed on Illumina HiSeq 2500 (2x100 bp) or NovaSeq (2x150 bp). Per the authors' processing: Reads were demultiplexed and collapsed into UMI consensus sequences with MIGEC, and V(D)J alignment was performed with MiXCR. Vaccine-responding clonotypes were defined with edgeR using replicate PBMC samples, requiring FDR below 0.01 and a log2 fold change above 5 up to day 15. Bulk clonotypes were assigned CD4 or CD8 identity according to which sequenced CD4 or CD8 repertoire held them at higher abundance. TCRdb handled the public reads itself, with Q25 trimming in fastp and clone calling in MiXCR, and kept productive beta chains. Rows are combined by CDR3 protein, so each entry shows the most common genes and DNA. V and J calls and clone size were set by TCRdb, not the authors. The sample profile shows 250,000 or so distinct CDR3 sequences; roughly 6.8% of them were found once. The top ten clones comprise 1.1% of the sample.

The starting material was CD4+ T cells sorted from PBMCs, obtained on the day of the yellow fever booster vaccination. The chain joins TRBV29-1 to TRBJ2-7; 7 bases in the junction line up with TRBD2. This sequence was found in a man under 40 who received the YFV17D yellow fever vaccine. Here the CDR3 is given as CSGMTSWYEQYF. Read as DNA, the sequence is TGCAGCGGCATGACTAGCTGGTACGAGCAGTACTTC.